The text below deals with one T cell receptor (beta chain). This specimen belongs to a study of shared clonotypes between healthy human individuals. V was clipped by 5 bases and J by 3 bases; unmatched bases: 7. CDR1 is SQVTM, CDR2 ANQGSEA, per germline. This CDR3 has 15 residues. The protocol was immunoSEQ multiplex PCR, while the TCRdb copy is restricted to in-frame clones and leaves out a portion. In the table there are a few hundred thousand clones, approximately 74% of which are singletons. This chain joins TRBV29-1 and TRBJ2-5, with TRBD2 identical over 12 bases. The TCR was taken from a young man in good health. The material sequenced was memory CD4+ T cells sorted from blood. The sample's subset: CD45RA-negative fraction. The CDR3 reads CSVPGLAGREETQYF. The DNA for the CDR3 is TGCAGCGTTCCTGGACTAGCGGGACGGGAAGAGACCCAGTACTTC.